This TCR beta chain is from a study of cytomegalovirus exposure and HLA in healthy donors. Study-level points and caveats: Apart from CMV serostatus, no immune exposure information was available. As was reported, the classifier diagnosed cytomegalovirus status with high specificity and sensitivity. According to an earlier analysis, most TCR beta V segments yielded productive rearrangements about 90% or about 30% of the time.

Vbeta (60) and Jbeta (13) primers were used in the PCR. Authors' data handling: A later analysis tallied some 80 million unique TCR beta chains, approximately 11 million of them shared. The data were produced by immunoSEQ multiplex PCR, yet TCRdb's version contains in-frame clones alone and is incomplete. V and J calls and clone size follow that table, whereas D and trimming were derived from the DNA. This table has some 150,000 clones, about 83% appearing once. This clone was counted only a few times. What it recognizes is unknown. J gave up 3 bases and V 5 bases, and 10 bases lay outside the gene matches. This CDR3 comprises 17 residues. Germline assignment: CDR1 LNHDA and CDR2 SQIVND (reference sequence).

This TCR came from a woman aged 35 to 49 in good health and CMV-seronegative. The sample consisted of PBMCs. The J gene is TRBJ1-4, the V gene TRBV19; TRBD1 aligns across 9 bases. CDR3 amino acids: CASSVGQGSGPNEKLFF. In nucleotides, the CDR3 is TGTGCCAGTAGTGTAGGACAGGGGTCGGGGCCTAATGAAAAACTGTTTTTT.